This entry features one TCR beta chain sequence. Its ends do not fully match the called genes, so a read error is possible. This entry comes from a study of shared clonotypes between healthy human individuals. The CDR3 spans 12 residues. Germline V lookup: CDR1 SQVTM, CDR2 ANQGSEA. The table came from immunoSEQ multiplex PCR; TCRdb's copy has only in-frame clones and leaves some out. The repertoire has about 490,000 clones, about three quarters of them found once; the top ten carry 13%. The gene calls are TRBV29-1 and TRBJ1-2; tentative D call: TRBD1 (6 bases). Sequences were obtained from PBMCs. The receptor was isolated from a woman in her forties in good health. Some clones in this sample may be carry-over from other donors' samples. CDR3 nucleotides: TGCAGCGTCGCCGGGACTGCTTTAGGGGGATACTTC. Its translation is CSVAGTALGGYF.